This T cell receptor beta chain was sequenced in a study of blood T cell repertoires in COVID-19. Study in general: Acute and convalescent COVID-19 samples came from the United States, Italy and Spain. Sources were T cells, B-cell-depleted T cells, or PBMCs; the material itself was cDNA or gDNA.

V shed 1 base and J 0 bases; nucleotides not matched to a gene: 2. CDR3 size: 17 residues. CDR1 and CDR2 (germline): SEHNR, FQNEAQ (reference sequence). In the original workflow: Reference gene primer amplification gave estimated nucleated cell counts. The protocol was immunoSEQ multiplex PCR, while the TCRdb copy is restricted to in-frame clones and leaves out a portion. V, J and clone size derive from that table, while D and trimming were established from the DNA sequence. The sample has about 100,000 clones, 75% to 90% seen once. Sequencing used peripheral blood. V is TRBV7-9 and J is TRBJ2-3, with 12 bases lining up with TRBD2. The receptor was derived from a woman aged 65 to 85 with active or convalescent COVID-19. For the CDR3, the DNA is TGTGCCAGCAGCTTAGGGACTAGCGGGGCTAGCACAGATACGCAGTATTTT. Amino acid sequence: CASSLGTSGASTDTQYF. The entire variable domain, with the rest obtained from reference TRBV7-9 and TRBJ2-3, is as follows: DTGVSQNPRHKITKRGQNVTFRCDPISEHNRLYWYRQTLGQGPEFLTYFQNEAQLEKSRLLSDRFSAERPKGSFSTLEIQRTEQGDSAMYLCASSLGTSGASTDTQYFGPGTRLTVL.